The 30 T cell receptor beta chains given below trace back to one sample, sequenced in a study of graft-versus-host responses after intestinal transplantation. These receptors' antigens are unknown. Profiling relied on immunoSEQ multiplex PCR, and the TCRdb table lists in-frame clones only, not all of them. The table shows 70,000 to 95,000 clones, with about nine tenths occurring only once. Material: unstimulated CD4+ T cells sorted from spleen or lymph node cells, obtained before intestinal transplant. The source of these receptors is a human donor who received an intestinal transplant.

V usage is TRBV2 and J usage is TRBJ1-1; no clear D. The CDR3 extends over 13 amino acids. The V and J ends lost 4 bases and 1 base respectively, with 7 bases between them. CDR1 SNHLY and CDR2 FYNNEI come from the germline V gene. CDR3 protein: CASSVYPNTEAFF. As DNA, the CDR3 is TGTGCCAGCAGTGTCTATCCGAACACTGAAGCTTTCTTT.

J is TRBJ2-1 and V is TRBV7-9, with D possibly matching TRBD2 (7 bases). V lost 3 bases and J 10 bases, leaving 19 bases between the germline ends. This CDR3 is 15 amino acids long. The germline gives CDR1 SEHNR, CDR2 FQNEAQ (reference sequence). The CDR3 region is CASSFGLAGAGEQFF. CDR3 DNA sequence: TGTGCCAGCAGCTTTGGATTGGCGGGGGCGGGCGAGCAGTTCTTC.

V is TRBV6-7 and J is TRBJ2-4; 8 bases match TRBD2. TRBV6-7 is an ORF; its function is uncertain. The CDR3 is 16 residues long. J lost 0 bases, V lost 7 bases, and 8 bases had no gene match. The DNA for the CDR3 is TGTGCCAGCACCCCGGGGGGGGACCTAGCCAAAAACATTCAGTACTTC. Residues: CASTPGGDLAKNIQYF.

This chain connects TRBV19 to TRBJ1-1; 7 bases are shared with TRBD1. V dropped 7 bases and J dropped 4; count of bases not matched to a gene: 12. Germline assignment: CDR1 LNHDA and CDR2 SQIVND (reference sequence). The CDR3 covers 15 residues. Written as DNA, the CDR3 is TGTGCCAGTAAGTCTACCCCAGGGGGTGCCACTGAAGCTTTCTTT. Translation gives CASKSTPGGATEAFF.

This clone was seen once. V usage is TRBV5-1 and J usage is TRBJ1-3; 7 bases are a match to TRBD1. The V and J ends lost 4 bases and 3 bases, in that order; junction bases with no gene match: 4. Germline V CDR1 and CDR2: SGHRS, YFSETQ. The CDR3 sequence is 14 residues long. CDR3 loop: CASSHDRVGNTIYF. The CDR3 coding sequence is TGCGCCAGCAGCCACGACAGGGTTGGAAACACCATATATTTT.

The chain links TRBV25-1 to TRBJ2-1; tentatively, D is TRBD2 (6 bases). Trimming removed 4 bases from V and 12 bases from J, with 10 bases in between. Germline assignment: CDR1 MGHDK and CDR2 SYGVNS. CDR3 length: 11 residues. DNA of the CDR3: TGTGCCAGCAGTGGCGGGACGGTGCAGTTCTTC. Translation: CASSGGTVQFF. The full variable domain, completed using reference TRBV25-1 and TRBJ2-1, is EADIYQTPRYLVIGTGKKITLECSQTMGHDKMYWYQQDPGMELHLIHYSYGVNSTEKGDLSSESTVSRIRTEHFPLTLESARPSHTSQYLCASSGGTVQFFGPGTRLTVL.

The V and J genes are TRBV11-2 and TRBJ2-3; 10 bases map to TRBD2. Trimming cost V 5 bases and J 0 bases; bases outside gene matches: 2. Germline CDR1 and CDR2: SGHAT and FQNNGV. This CDR3 comprises 15 residues. The CDR3 DNA follows: TGTGCCAGCAGCACTAGCGGGGAAAGCACAGATACGCAGTATTTT. Its protein product is CASSTSGESTDTQYF.

The gene calls are TRBV10-2 and TRBJ1-5, with D possibly being TRBD1 (5 bases). CDR1 and CDR2 from the germline V gene are WSHSY and SAAADI. The V end was cut by 6 bases, the J end by 5 bases, with 20 bases between. The CDR3 covers 16 residues. CDR3: CASRPFIGRDDQPQHF. CDR3 DNA: TGCGCCAGCAGACCCTTTATAGGGCGGGACGATCAGCCCCAGCATTTT.

This chain uses TRBV6-5 with TRBJ1-2; D is undetermined. CDR3 length: 13 residues. Trimming cost V 5 bases and J 2 bases, with 9 bases left between them. Germline V gene lookup returns CDR1 MNHEY and CDR2 SVGAGI. CDR3 protein: CASSPAGNYGYTF. CDR3 nucleotide sequence: TGTGCCAGCAGTCCGGCGGGGAACTATGGCTACACCTTC.

This chain joins TRBV27 and TRBJ1-3; D is unresolved. The germline V and J ends were trimmed by 5 bases and 7 bases, with 18 bases remaining between them. Germline V gives CDR1 MNHEY, CDR2 SMNVEV (reference sequence). The CDR3 contains 15 residues. CDR3 DNA sequence: TGTGCCAGCAGTCCCGCCCCGGCCGGAGGGAACACCATATATTTT. Residues: CASSPAPAGGNTIYF.

Comment on this clone: A read error may account for a junction end that differs from germline. The chain couples TRBV7-7 to TRBJ2-5; TRBD2 aligns across 10 bases. Germline V gene data show CDR1 as SSHAT and CDR2 as FNYEAQ (reference sequence). The CDR3 is 17 amino acids. CDR3 in amino acids: CASSLSLAGRYQETQYF. The CDR3 DNA reads as TGTGCTAGCAGCTTATCACTAGCGGGGAGGTACCAAGAGACCCAGTACTTC. Supplemented by reference TRBV7-7 and TRBJ2-5, the full variable domain reads GAGVSQSPRYKVTKRGQDVTLRCDPISSHATLYWYQQALGQGPEFLTYFNYEAQPDKSGLPSDRFSAERPEGSISTLTIQRTEQRDSAMYRCASSLSLAGRYQETQYFGPGTRLLVL.

This clone occurred once. The chain uses TRBV4-2 and TRBJ2-5; 13 positions match TRBD2. The CDR3 is made up of 17 amino acids. Germline-derived CDR1 and CDR2 are LGHNA and YNFKEQ. The ends lost 4 bases at V and 5 bases at J; junction bases unmatched: 10. Here the CDR3 DNA reads TGTGCCAGCAGCCGGACCCCGGGACTAGCGGGGACGGAGACCCAGTACTTC. It specifies CASSRTPGLAGTETQYF.

V and J are TRBV6-1 and TRBJ2-3; 7 bases line up with TRBD2. Germline CDR1 and CDR2: MNHNS and SASEGT. Germline trimming cut 7 bases from V and 4 bases from J; bases unmatched to any gene: 5. The CDR3 loop spans 13 amino acids. The CDR3 region has the DNA TGTGCCAGCACCCTTGGGGGGGCAGATACGCAGTATTTT. This gives the protein CASTLGGADTQYF.

CDR3 bases: TGTGCCTCCGGCAGTATACTAAGCTCCTACAATGAGCAGTTCTTC. Its protein product is CASGSILSSYNEQFF. The chain joins TRBV10-3 to TRBJ2-1, with D uncertain. Germline V gene lookup returns CDR1 ENHRY and CDR2 SYGVKD. V was pared by 11 bases and J by 0 bases, with 17 bases between. The length of the CDR3 is 15 residues.

This clone occurred once. V usage is TRBV7-6 and J usage is TRBJ1-2; D is unclear. Looked up from germline, CDR1 is SGHVS and CDR2 is FNYEAQ. V was pared by 3 bases and J by 2 bases, with 7 bases between. The CDR3 contains 13 residues. Here the CDR3 DNA reads TGTGCCAGCAGCTTTCGACTGAACTATGGCTACACCTTC. This gives the protein CASSFRLNYGYTF.

In regard to this clone: Mismatch with germline at one junction end may stem from a read error. Within the sample, other DNA sequences also encode this same CDR3. V usage is TRBV6-5 and J usage is TRBJ1-1; D unclear. Germline-derived CDR1 and CDR2 are MNHEY and SVGAGI. The CDR3 covers 14 residues. The CDR3 sequence is CASSYSAGGTEAFF. The CDR3 nucleotides are TGTGCCAGTAGTTACTCGGCGGGCGGCACTGAAGCTTTCTTT.

V is TRBV19 and J is TRBJ1-5; D is perhaps TRBD1 (6 bases). Germline loops: CDR1 LNHDA, CDR2 SQIVND (reference sequence). V was clipped by 5 bases and J by 4 bases, with 18 bases between them. The CDR3 spans 16 residues. In DNA, the CDR3 is TGTGCCAGTAGTCCAGGGGCAGGCCTAAATAATCAGCCCCAGCATTTT. It is translated as CASSPGAGLNNQPQHF. Drawing the rest from reference TRBV19 and TRBJ1-5, the complete variable domain is DGGITQSPKYLFRKEGQNVTLSCEQNLNHDAMYWYRQDPGQGLRLIYYSQIVNDFQKGDIAEGYSVSREKKESFPLTVTSAQKNPTAFYLCASSPGAGLNNQPQHFGDGTRLSIL.

The rearrangement links TRBV7-3 to TRBJ2-6; 7 positions match TRBD1. The germline gives CDR1 SGHTA, CDR2 FQGTGA. There are 17 residues in the CDR3. V lost 7 bases and J lost 0; bases outside the gene matches: 9. This chain's CDR3 is CASTWTGKSSGANVLTF. CDR3 nucleotides: TGTGCCAGCACCTGGACAGGAAAGAGCTCTGGGGCCAACGTCCTGACTTTC. The variable domain in full, completed from reference TRBV7-3 and TRBJ2-6, reads GAGVSQTPSNKVTEKGKYVELRCDPISGHTALYWYRQSLGQGPEFLIYFQGTGAADDSGLPNDRFFAVRPEGSVSTLKIQRTERGDSAVYLCASTWTGKSSGANVLTFGAGSRLTVL.

The chain links TRBV7-6 to TRBJ2-2, with a tentative D call TRBD2 (5 bases). Between the trimmed V and J ends, which lost 4 bases and 6 bases, there was a span of 6 bases. The germline gives CDR1 SGHVS, CDR2 FNYEAQ. The CDR3 is made up of 12 amino acids. The CDR3 is CASSSRAGELFF. The CDR3, as DNA: TGTGCCAGCAGCTCGAGGGCCGGGGAGCTGTTTTTT. The full variable domain, rest sourced from reference TRBV7-6 and TRBJ2-2, is GAGVSQSPRYKVTKRGQDVALRCDPISGHVSLYWYRQALGQGPEFLTYFNYEAQQDKSGLPNDRFSAERPEGSISTLTIQRTEQRDSAMYRCASSSRAGELFFGEGSRLTVL.

V gene TRBV5-4 combines with J gene TRBJ2-1; 11 nucleotides align to TRBD2. Trimming took 4 bases from V and 7 from J; bases not matched to a gene: 10. This CDR3 is built from 16 residues. Looked up from germline, CDR1 is SGHNT and CDR2 is YYREEE (reference sequence). The CDR3 bases are TGTGCCAGCAGCGTACCCGTGGCTAGCGGGGGGAATGAGCAGTTCTTC. Residues: CASSVPVASGGNEQFF.

This chain links TRBV7-9 with TRBJ1-2; TRBD1 matches 9 bases. Germline CDR1 and CDR2: SEHNR and FQNEAQ (reference sequence). This CDR3 has 17 residues. Trimming at V came to 7 bases and at J to 0 bases, leaving 12 bases not matched to a gene. In DNA, the CDR3 is TGTGCCAGCACCCTTCCGGGACAGGGAAGGGCTAACTATGGCTACACCTTC. The encoded protein is CASTLPGQGRANYGYTF.

This clone was seen only once. The chain links TRBV7-3 to TRBJ2-6, with 11 bases that match TRBD2. V was clipped by 0 bases and J by 1 base; unmatched bases: 2. This CDR3 is built from 18 residues. CDR1 and CDR2 (germline): SGHTA, FQGTGA. CDR3 nucleotides: TGTGCCAGCAGCTTAACTGCTAGCGGGGGGTCTGGGGCCAACGTCCTGACTTTC. Its translation is CASSLTASGGSGANVLTF.

This chain uses TRBV9 with TRBJ1-3; no reliable D call. This CDR3 spans 15 amino acids. From germline, CDR1 is SGDLS and CDR2 YYNGEE. The ends were cut back, 0 bases at V and 0 bases at J, with 7 bases in the middle. The CDR3 coding sequence is TGTGCCAGCAGCGTAGCGCTCAGCTCTGGAAACACCATATATTTT. Encoded protein: CASSVALSSGNTIYF. The full variable domain, rest sourced from reference TRBV9 and TRBJ1-3, is DSGVTQTPKHLITATGQRVTLRCSPRSGDLSVYWYQQSLDQGLQFLIQYYNGEERAKGNILERFSAQQFPDLHSELNLSSLELGDSALYFCASSVALSSGNTIYFGEGSWLTVV.

This chain links TRBV10-1 with TRBJ1-1, with D tentatively TRBD1 (6 bases). The germline V and J ends were trimmed by 0 bases and 4 bases, with 12 bases remaining between them. Germline CDR1 is WNHNN and CDR2 is SYGVQD (reference sequence). CDR3 length: 15 residues. The CDR3 DNA is TGCGCCAGCAGTGAGTCGGGGGCGTCGGGCACTGAAGCTTTCTTT. It is translated as CASSESGASGTEAFF.

The chain has TRBV18 and TRBJ2-7; 9 positions match TRBD2. Trimming at V came to 6 bases and at J to 7 bases, leaving 19 bases not matched to a gene. CDR1 is KGHSH and CDR2 is LQKENI in the germline V gene. The CDR3 totals 17 residues. CDR3 residues: CASSTFPPGLAAGEQYF. CDR3 nucleotide sequence: TGTGCCAGCTCCACCTTCCCCCCGGGACTAGCCGCGGGGGAGCAGTACTTC.

The rearrangement links TRBV18 to TRBJ1-5; TRBD1 might be the D (5 bases). The CDR3 spans 18 residues. V was cut by 3 bases and J by 0 bases, with 18 bases left in between. Germline V gene lookup returns CDR1 KGHSH and CDR2 LQKENI. This CDR3 is CASSPRAGSGPSNQPQHF. In nucleotides, the CDR3 is TGTGCCAGCTCACCCCGGGCAGGGTCTGGCCCTAGCAATCAGCCCCAGCATTTT.

This chain links TRBV4-2 with TRBJ2-7, with D possibly matching TRBD2 (6 bases). The germline V gene encodes CDR1 LGHNA and CDR2 YNFKEQ. The V end lost 2 bases, the J end lost 2 bases, and 13 bases lay between the germline ends. CDR3 length: 15 amino acids. CDR3 nucleotides: TGTGCCAGCAGCCAATCCCTTTGGGGGGCCTACGAGCAGTACTTC. This encodes CASSQSLWGAYEQYF.

The sample holds one count of this clone. V is TRBV10-3 and J is TRBJ1-1, with D maybe TRBD1 (5 bases). The CDR3 covers 13 residues. Germline loops: CDR1 ENHRY, CDR2 SYGVKD. Trimming removed 10 bases from V and 1 base from J, with 13 bases in between. The CDR3 loop reads CATADNQNTEAFF. In nucleotides, the CDR3 is TGTGCCACCGCGGACAACCAGAACACTGAAGCTTTCTTT.

This clone was seen once. The V call is TRBV7-2, the J call TRBJ1-4; 10 nucleotides agree with TRBD1. The length of the CDR3 is 15 residues. CDR1 is SGHTA, CDR2 FQGNSA, per germline. The trim removed 5 bases at V and 8 bases at J, leaving 8 bases unmatched. The CDR3 spells CASSTQTGGWEKLFF. CDR3 nucleotide sequence: TGTGCCAGCAGCACCCAGACAGGGGGCTGGGAAAAACTGTTTTTT. Full variable domain (outside the CDR3, taken from reference TRBV7-2 and TRBJ1-4): GAGVSQSPSNKVTEKGKDVELRCDPISGHTALYWYRQSLGQGLEFLIYFQGNSAPDKSGLPSDRFSAERTGGSVSTLTIQRTQQEDSAVYLCASSTQTGGWEKLFFGSGTQLSVL.

The rearrangement links TRBV6-1 to TRBJ1-1; D call uncertain. Germline-derived CDR1 and CDR2 are MNHNS and SASEGT. V was shortened by 0 bases and J by 1 base, with 9 bases between the two germline ends. The CDR3 is 15 residues long. The CDR3 reads CASSEALGRNTEAFF. The DNA for the CDR3 is TGTGCCAGCAGTGAAGCGCTGGGCAGGAACACTGAAGCTTTCTTT.